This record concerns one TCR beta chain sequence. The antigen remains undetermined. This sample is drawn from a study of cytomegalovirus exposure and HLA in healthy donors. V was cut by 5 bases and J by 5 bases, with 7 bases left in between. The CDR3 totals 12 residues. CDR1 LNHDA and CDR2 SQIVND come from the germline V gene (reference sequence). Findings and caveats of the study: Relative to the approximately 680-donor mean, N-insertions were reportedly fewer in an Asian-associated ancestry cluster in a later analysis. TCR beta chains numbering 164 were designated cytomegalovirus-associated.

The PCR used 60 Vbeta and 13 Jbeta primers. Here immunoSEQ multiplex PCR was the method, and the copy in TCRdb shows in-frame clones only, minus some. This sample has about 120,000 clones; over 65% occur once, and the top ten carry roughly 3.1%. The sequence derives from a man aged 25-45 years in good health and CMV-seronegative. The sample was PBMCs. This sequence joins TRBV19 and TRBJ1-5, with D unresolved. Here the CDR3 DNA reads TGTGCCAGTAGTCGGGAATATCAGCCCCAGCATTTT. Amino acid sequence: CASSREYQPQHF.